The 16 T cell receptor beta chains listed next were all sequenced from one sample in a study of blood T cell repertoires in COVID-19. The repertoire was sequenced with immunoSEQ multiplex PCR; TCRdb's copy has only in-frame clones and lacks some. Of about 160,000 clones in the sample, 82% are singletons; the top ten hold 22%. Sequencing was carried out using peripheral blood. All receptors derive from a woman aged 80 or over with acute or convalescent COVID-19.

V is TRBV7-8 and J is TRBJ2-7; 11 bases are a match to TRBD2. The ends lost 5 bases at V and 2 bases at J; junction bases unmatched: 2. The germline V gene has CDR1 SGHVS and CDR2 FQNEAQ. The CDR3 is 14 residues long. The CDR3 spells CASSTGLAAYEQYF. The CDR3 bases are TGTGCCAGCAGCACGGGACTAGCGGCCTACGAGCAGTACTTC.

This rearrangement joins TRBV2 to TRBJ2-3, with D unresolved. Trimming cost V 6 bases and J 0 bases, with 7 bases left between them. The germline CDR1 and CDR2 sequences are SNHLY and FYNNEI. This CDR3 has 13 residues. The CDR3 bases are TGTGCCAGCAGGCCCACTAGCACAGATACGCAGTATTTT. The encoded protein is CASRPTSTDTQYF.

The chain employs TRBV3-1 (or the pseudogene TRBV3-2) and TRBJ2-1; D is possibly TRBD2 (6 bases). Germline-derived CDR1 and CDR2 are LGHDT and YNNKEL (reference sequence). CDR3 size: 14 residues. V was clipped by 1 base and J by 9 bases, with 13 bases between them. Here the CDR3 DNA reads TGTGCCAGCAGCCAAGGTTCGGGAGAGGGTGAGCAGTTCTTC. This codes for CASSQGSGEGEQFF.

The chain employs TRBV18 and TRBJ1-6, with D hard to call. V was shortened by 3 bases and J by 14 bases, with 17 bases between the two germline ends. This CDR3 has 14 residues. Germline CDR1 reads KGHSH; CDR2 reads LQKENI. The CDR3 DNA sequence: TGTGCCAGCTCACCCCTCGCCAAAACGCGTTCCCTCCACTTT. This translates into CASSPLAKTRSLHF.

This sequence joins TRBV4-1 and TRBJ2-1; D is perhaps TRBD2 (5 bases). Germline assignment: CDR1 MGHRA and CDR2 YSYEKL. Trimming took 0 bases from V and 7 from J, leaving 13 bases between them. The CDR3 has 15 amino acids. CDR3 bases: TGCGCCAGCAGCCAAGATTTTGAGAGGACTAATGAGCAGTTCTTC. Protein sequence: CASSQDFERTNEQFF.

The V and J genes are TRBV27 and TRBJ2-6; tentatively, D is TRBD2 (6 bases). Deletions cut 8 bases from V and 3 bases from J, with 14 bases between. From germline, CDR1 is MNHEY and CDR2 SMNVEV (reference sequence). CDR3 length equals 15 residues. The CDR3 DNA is TGTGCCAGCGGTCTCGGGAGTGGTGGGGCCAACGTCCTGACTTTC. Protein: CASGLGSGGANVLTF. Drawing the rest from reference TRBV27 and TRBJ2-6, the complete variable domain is EAQVTQNPRYLITVTGKKLTVTCSQNMNHEYMSWYRQDPGLGLRQIYYSMNVEVTDKGDVPEGYKVSRKEKRNFPLILESPSPNQTSLYFCASGLGSGGANVLTFGAGSRLTVL.

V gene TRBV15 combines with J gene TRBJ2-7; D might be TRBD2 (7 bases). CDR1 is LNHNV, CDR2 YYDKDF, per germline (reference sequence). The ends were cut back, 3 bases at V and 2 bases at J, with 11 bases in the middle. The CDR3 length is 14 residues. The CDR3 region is CATSRGAGAYEQYF. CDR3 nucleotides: TGTGCCACCAGCAGGGGGGCGGGGGCCTACGAGCAGTACTTC.

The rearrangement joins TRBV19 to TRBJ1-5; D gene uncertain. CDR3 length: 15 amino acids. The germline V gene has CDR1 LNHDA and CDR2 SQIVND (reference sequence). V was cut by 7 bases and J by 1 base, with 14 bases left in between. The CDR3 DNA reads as TGTGCCAGTACTTACAGTGCCCCCAGCAATCAGCCCCAGCATTTT. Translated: CASTYSAPSNQPQHF.

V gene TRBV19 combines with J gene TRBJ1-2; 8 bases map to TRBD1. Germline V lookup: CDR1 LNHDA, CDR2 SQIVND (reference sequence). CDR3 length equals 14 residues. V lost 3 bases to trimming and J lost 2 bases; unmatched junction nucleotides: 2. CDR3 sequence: CASSIYRGNYGYTF. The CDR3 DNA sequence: TGTGCCAGTAGTATCTACAGGGGGAACTATGGCTACACCTTC.

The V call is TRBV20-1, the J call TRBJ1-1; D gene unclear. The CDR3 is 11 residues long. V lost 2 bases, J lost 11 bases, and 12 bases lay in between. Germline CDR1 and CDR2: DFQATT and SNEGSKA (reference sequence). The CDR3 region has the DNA TGCAGTGCTAGACTATCGACCAGGGCTTTCTTT. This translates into CSARLSTRAFF.

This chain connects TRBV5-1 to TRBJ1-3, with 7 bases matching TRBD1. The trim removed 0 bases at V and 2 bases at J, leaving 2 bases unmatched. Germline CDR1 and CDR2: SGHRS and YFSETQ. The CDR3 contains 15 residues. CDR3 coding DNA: TGCGCCAGCAGCTTGGAAGGGGGCACTGGAAACACCATATATTTT. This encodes CASSLEGGTGNTIYF.

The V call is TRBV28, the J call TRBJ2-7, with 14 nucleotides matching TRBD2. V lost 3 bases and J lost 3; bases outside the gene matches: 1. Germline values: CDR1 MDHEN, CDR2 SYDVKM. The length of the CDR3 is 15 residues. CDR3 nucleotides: TGTGCCAGCAGTTTGGGACTAGCGGGAGTCTACGAGCAGTACTTC. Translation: CASSLGLAGVYEQYF.

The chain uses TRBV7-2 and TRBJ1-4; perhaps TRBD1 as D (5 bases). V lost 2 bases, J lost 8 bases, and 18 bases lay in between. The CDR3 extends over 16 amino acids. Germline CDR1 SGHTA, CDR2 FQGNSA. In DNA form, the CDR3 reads TGTGCCAGCAGCTTAAATGGGGCGGCGCGGGGGGAAAAACTGTTTTTT. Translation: CASSLNGAARGEKLFF.

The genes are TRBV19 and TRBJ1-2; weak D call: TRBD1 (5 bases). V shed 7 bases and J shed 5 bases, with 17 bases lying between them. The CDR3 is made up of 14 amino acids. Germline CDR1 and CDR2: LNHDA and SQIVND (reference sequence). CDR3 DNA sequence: TGTGCCAGTACCTCCGGGGGGAACCCTTATGGCTACACCTTC. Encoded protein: CASTSGGNPYGYTF.

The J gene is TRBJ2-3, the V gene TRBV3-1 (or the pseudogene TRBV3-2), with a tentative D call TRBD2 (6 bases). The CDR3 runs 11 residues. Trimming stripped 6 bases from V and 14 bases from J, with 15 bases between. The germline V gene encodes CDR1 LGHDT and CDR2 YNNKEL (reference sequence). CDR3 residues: CASRGGPSLYF. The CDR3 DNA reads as TGTGCCAGCAGGGGAGGCCCTAGCCTGTATTTT.

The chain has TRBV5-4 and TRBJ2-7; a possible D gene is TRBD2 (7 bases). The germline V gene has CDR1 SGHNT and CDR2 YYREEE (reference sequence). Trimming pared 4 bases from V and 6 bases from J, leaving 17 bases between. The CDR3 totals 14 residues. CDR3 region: CASSPEGGRFEQYF. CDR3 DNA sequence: TGTGCCAGCAGCCCCGAGGGGGGGCGTTTCGAGCAGTACTTC.